Shown below are 25 T cell receptor beta chains from a single sample sequenced in a study of blood T cell repertoires in COVID-19. Using immunoSEQ multiplex PCR, the repertoire was profiled, and TCRdb retains in-frame clones only, with some absent. The table records around 230,000 clones, over 70% of them present only once. The sequencing sample was made of peripheral blood. Source of these receptors: a woman aged 50 to 65 with acute or convalescent COVID-19.

The chain has TRBV27 and TRBJ2-7; a possible D gene is TRBD1 (5 bases). Per germline, CDR1 MNHEY and CDR2 SMNVEV (reference sequence). Deletions cut 2 bases from V and 4 bases from J, with 6 bases between. The CDR3 has 12 residues. The chain's CDR3 is CASSLPGYEQYF. CDR3 nucleotides: TGTGCCAGCAGTTTACCAGGGTACGAGCAGTACTTC.

The chain joins TRBV3-1 (or the pseudogene TRBV3-2) to TRBJ1-2; a possible D gene is TRBD1 (6 bases). This CDR3 region has 16 residues. From germline, CDR1 is LGHDT and CDR2 YNNKEL (reference sequence). The germline V and J ends were trimmed by 0 bases and 5 bases, with 16 bases remaining between them. The CDR3 sequence: CASSQERTGIVYGYTF. The DNA of the CDR3 is TGTGCCAGCAGCCAAGAGAGAACAGGGATTGTTTATGGCTACACCTTC.

The chain carries TRBV28 and TRBJ2-3, with D possibly being TRBD1 (6 bases). Trimming removed 6 bases from V and 5 bases from J, with 12 bases in between. The CDR3 consists of 13 residues. Germline CDR1 and CDR2: MDHEN and SYDVKM. CDR3 in DNA: TGTGCCAGCAGCACAGGGTTGGGAGATACGCAGTATTTT. It translates to CASSTGLGDTQYF. Supplemented by reference TRBV28 and TRBJ2-3, the full variable domain reads DVKVTQSSRYLVKRTGEKVFLECVQDMDHENMFWYRQDPGLGLRLIYFSYDVKMKEKGDIPEGYSVSREKKERFSLILESASTNQTSMYLCASSTGLGDTQYFGPGTRLTVL.

The chain has TRBV9 and TRBJ2-1; 13 bases match TRBD2. CDR1 is SGDLS and CDR2 is YYNGEE in the germline V gene. After removal of 4 bases from V and 6 bases from J, the junction contained 13 bases not matched to a gene. The length of the CDR3 is 18 residues. The CDR3 spells CASSSGLAGASPINEQFF. In nucleotides, the CDR3 is TGTGCCAGCAGCTCCGGACTAGCGGGAGCATCCCCCATCAATGAGCAGTTCTTC.

The genes are TRBV28 and TRBJ2-4; maybe TRBD1 (5 bases). Germline V lookup: CDR1 MDHEN, CDR2 SYDVKM. The ends were cut back, 5 bases at V and 0 bases at J, with 11 bases in the middle. This CDR3 has 15 amino acids. CDR3 coding DNA: TGTGCCAGCAGTCAGACAGCACTAGCCAAAAACATTCAGTACTTC. Encoded protein: CASSQTALAKNIQYF.

The V and J genes are TRBV7-3 and TRBJ2-1; 9 nucleotides line up with TRBD1. Germline CDR1 SGHTA, CDR2 FQGTGA. The length of the CDR3 is 17 residues. The V gene end was trimmed by 1 base and the J gene end by 6 bases; junction bases not matched to a gene: 10. CDR3 coding DNA: TGTGCCAGCAGCTTAATTGGTCCCGGGACAGGGATCAATGAGCAGTTCTTC. Protein product: CASSLIGPGTGINEQFF.

V and J are TRBV3-1 (or the pseudogene TRBV3-2) and TRBJ1-2; 8 positions agree with TRBD1. This CDR3 has 16 residues. The germline CDR1 and CDR2 sequences are LGHDT and YNNKEL (reference sequence). V dropped 3 bases and J dropped 7; count of bases not matched to a gene: 13. The CDR3: CASSHYSTDRASGYTF. DNA for the CDR3: TGTGCCAGCAGCCATTACTCTACGGACAGGGCAAGTGGCTACACCTTC.

In DNA form, the CDR3 reads TGTGCCACCAGTGATTCGACAGGGAGAAACCAACCTCATAACTATGGCTACACCTTC. Translation gives CATSDSTGRNQPHNYGYTF. V gene TRBV24-1 combines with J gene TRBJ1-2, with 7 bases lining up with TRBD1. Trimming cost V 2 bases and J 1 base; bases outside gene matches: 15. CDR1 is KGHDR and CDR2 is SFDVKD in the germline V gene. The CDR3 length is 19 residues.

V and J are TRBV4-2 and TRBJ2-7, with TRBD2 matching over 8 bases. CDR1 is LGHNA, CDR2 YNFKEQ, per germline. V gave up 2 bases and J gave up 4 bases; unmatched junction bases: 13. This CDR3 spans 17 amino acids. CDR3 DNA sequence: TGTGCCAGCAGCCAAACTAGCGGCGCGCCTTGGGGTTACGAGCAGTACTTC. It specifies CASSQTSGAPWGYEQYF.

This clone was seen just once. V gene TRBV27 combines with J gene TRBJ2-1; 7 bases match TRBD2. Germline V gives CDR1 MNHEY, CDR2 SMNVEV (reference sequence). Trimming removed 5 bases from V and 6 bases from J; junction bases left unmatched: 7. This CDR3 region has 14 residues. The CDR3 region has the DNA TGTGCCAGCAGTCCCCAACTAGCGAGCAATGAGCAGTTCTTC. It encodes CASSPQLASNEQFF.

The V and J genes are TRBV5-1 and TRBJ2-2; perhaps TRBD1 as D (5 bases). The V end was cut by 0 bases, the J end by 7 bases, with 13 bases between. The germline gives CDR1 SGHRS, CDR2 YFSETQ. The CDR3 length is 15 residues. CDR3 in DNA: TGCGCCAGCAGCTTGGAGGGGCTGAGTATCGGGGAGCTGTTTTTT. It encodes CASSLEGLSIGELFF.

The J gene is TRBJ1-6, the V gene TRBV23-1, with 7 bases fitting TRBD1. TRBV23-1 is noted as an ORF with a role that remains uncertain. V dropped 11 bases and J dropped 12; count of bases not matched to a gene: 7. The CDR3 contains 11 residues. The CDR3 here is CASRGVRPLHF. The CDR3 nucleotides read TGCGCCTCCAGGGGGGTTCGACCCCTCCACTTT.

This clone was observed once. The rearrangement links TRBV24-1 to TRBJ2-7; 9 bases fit TRBD1. V dropped 5 bases and J dropped 1; count of bases not matched to a gene: 2. The CDR3 sequence is 14 residues long. Germline CDR1 and CDR2: KGHDR and SFDVKD. The CDR3 DNA reads TGTGCCACCAGTGGAGGGACAGGGTCCTACGAGCAGTACTTC. As protein: CATSGGTGSYEQYF.

The chain employs TRBV30 and TRBJ2-7, with D perhaps matching TRBD2 (5 bases). Germline assignment: CDR1 GTSNPN and CDR2 SVGIG (reference sequence). CDR3 size: 15 residues. With 4 bases removed from V and 0 bases from J, the gap between germline ends came to 16 bases. This CDR3 is CAWTGSGQSSYEQYF. The CDR3 DNA is TGTGCCTGGACCGGAAGCGGCCAGAGCTCCTACGAGCAGTACTTC. The entire variable domain, with the rest obtained from reference TRBV30 and TRBJ2-7, is as follows: SQTIHQWPATLVQPVGSPLSLECTVEGTSNPNLYWYRQAAGRGLQLLFYSVGIGQISSEVPQNLSASRPQDRQFILSSKKLLLSDSGFYLCAWTGSGQSSYEQYFGPGTRLTVT.

V and J are TRBV14 and TRBJ2-7, with a tentative D call TRBD2 (6 bases). This CDR3 comprises 16 residues. Germline loops: CDR1 SGHDN, CDR2 FVKESK. Trimming left V 4 bases short and J 0 bases short, with 16 bases between. CDR3 amino acids: CASSPLVRGSSYEQYF. DNA for the CDR3: TGTGCCAGCAGCCCCCTCGTGCGGGGTTCCTCCTACGAGCAGTACTTC.

The chain carries TRBV7-6 and TRBJ1-2, with 9 bases that match TRBD1. V lost 5 bases to trimming and J lost 4 bases; unmatched junction nucleotides: 14. CDR1 is SGHVS and CDR2 is FNYEAQ in the germline V gene. This CDR3 has 17 residues. The CDR3 DNA reads TGTGCCAGCAGCCCCGGGACAGGGCGTTCTTCCCTCTATGGCTACACCTTC. Amino acids: CASSPGTGRSSLYGYTF.

The rearrangement uses TRBV4-1 and TRBJ1-1; 7 nucleotides agree with TRBD1. Trimming took 1 base from V and 5 from J; bases not matched to a gene: 10. The CDR3 spans 16 residues. Germline V gene data show CDR1 as MGHRA and CDR2 as YSYEKL. The CDR3 spells CASSQGSGGTFTEAFF. The CDR3, as DNA: TGCGCCAGCAGCCAAGGCTCAGGGGGTACGTTTACTGAAGCTTTCTTT.

V is TRBV5-1 and J is TRBJ1-1; D unresolved. Trimming pared 1 base from V and 1 base from J, leaving 5 bases between. Per the germline V gene, CDR1 is SGHRS and CDR2 is YFSETQ. This CDR3 is 13 amino acids long. This chain's CDR3 is CASSLNTNTEAFF. In nucleotides, the CDR3 is TGCGCCAGCAGCTTGAACACGAACACTGAAGCTTTCTTT.

The V call is TRBV11-1, the J call TRBJ2-1; 11 bases map to TRBD2. In germline, CDR1 is SGHAT, CDR2 FQDESV (reference sequence). This CDR3 spans 15 amino acids. J was trimmed by 8 bases and V by 4 bases; bases with no gene match: 7. CDR3 bases: TGTGCCAGCAGCTCTAGCGGGGGGTTCTTCGATGAGCAGTTCTTC. Its translation is CASSSSGGFFDEQFF.

CDR3 loop: CASSQGASPSTDTQYF. The CDR3 nucleotides read TGTGCCAGCAGCCAGGGGGCTAGCCCTAGCACAGATACGCAGTATTTT. The chain recombines TRBV3-1 (or the pseudogene TRBV3-2) with TRBJ2-3, with D maybe TRBD1 (6 bases). The CDR3 consists of 16 residues. Germline CDR1 and CDR2: LGHDT and YNNKEL (reference sequence). Trimming removed 3 bases from V and 0 bases from J, with 13 bases in between.

In its sample, this clone was seen many times. This chain joins TRBV29-1 and TRBJ2-1; 8 nucleotides match TRBD1. Germline CDR1 and CDR2: SQVTM and ANQGSEA. The CDR3 length is 17 residues. After removal of 3 bases from V and 5 bases from J, the junction contained 15 bases not matched to a gene. As DNA, the CDR3 is TGCAGCGTTGACGACCGCCCGGACAGGGATGCCCACAATGAGCAGTTCTTC. Translation: CSVDDRPDRDAHNEQFF.

V and J are TRBV13 and TRBJ2-3, with 8 bases lining up with TRBD1. V dropped 0 bases and J dropped 3; count of bases not matched to a gene: 2. The CDR3 is 15 amino acids. The germline V gene encodes CDR1 PRHDT and CDR2 FYEKMQ (reference sequence). The CDR3 coding sequence is TGTGCCAGCAGCTTAGGGGACAGGGAAACAGATACGCAGTATTTT. Encoded protein: CASSLGDRETDTQYF. The variable domain in full, with the rest retrieved from reference TRBV13 and TRBJ2-3, is AAGVIQSPRHLIKEKRETATLKCYPIPRHDTVYWYQQGPGQDPQFLISFYEKMQSDKGSIPDRFSAQQFSDYHSELNMSSLELGDSALYFCASSLGDRETDTQYFGPGTRLTVL.

The rearrangement uses TRBV15 and TRBJ2-5, with 11 bases that match TRBD2. Trimming cost V 5 bases and J 3 bases; bases outside gene matches: 2. The CDR3 has 14 amino acids. The germline gives CDR1 LNHNV, CDR2 YYDKDF (reference sequence). CDR3 protein: CATSGLAGKETQYF. The CDR3 DNA sequence: TGTGCCACCAGCGGACTAGCGGGTAAAGAGACCCAGTACTTC.

The V call is TRBV6-8, the J call TRBJ1-1; 7 nucleotides match TRBD1. CDR3 size: 13 residues. Losses at the gene ends were 7 bases for V and 4 bases for J; bases not matched to a gene: 6. CDR1 MNHGY and CDR2 SAAAGT come from the germline V gene. In nucleotides, the CDR3 is TGTGCCAGCACCCCGACAGGGCCCACTGAAGCTTTCTTT. This sequence encodes CASTPTGPTEAFF.

This sequence joins TRBV7-2 and TRBJ2-5; 7 bases are a match to TRBD1. V was pared by 4 bases and J by 6 bases, with 8 bases of the junction left unmatched. From germline, CDR1 is SGHTA and CDR2 FQGNSA. CDR3 length: 14 residues. Here the CDR3 DNA reads TGTGCCAGCAGCTCATCACAGGGGATAAAGACCCAGTACTTC. Its protein is CASSSSQGIKTQYF.